This TCR beta chain was recorded in a study of graft-versus-host responses after intestinal transplantation. About the study: Each of the recipients got a multivisceral, liver-intestinal, or isolated intestinal transplant. Induction using anti-thymocyte globulin, followed by tacrolimus and steroids for about 3 years, was given to all recipients.

A word on this clone: Its antigen is currently unknown.

General study findings and limits: Individuals who had graft-donor T cell macrochimerism had allografts that showed high graft-versus-host to host-versus-graft clonal ratios. Peak levels of circulating GvH clones tracked with early post-transplant HvG declines.

Here immunoSEQ multiplex PCR was the method, and the copy in TCRdb shows in-frame clones only, minus some. The top ten hold about 1% of the sample, which has tens of thousands of clones, 90% to 95% seen once. Germline V gene lookup returns CDR1 LGHNT and CDR2 FRNRAP. The CDR3 is 17 residues long. Between the trimmed V and J ends, which lost 8 bases and 0 bases, there was a span of 22 bases. The material sequenced was unstimulated CD8+ T cells sorted from spleen or lymph node cells, taken before transplant. The TCR comes from a human donor who was the organ donor for an intestinal transplant. The chain uses TRBV12-5 and TRBJ1-1; possibly TRBD1 for D (5 bases). In DNA form, the CDR3 reads TGTGCTAGTTTGCCGTTCGGAGGGGTCCGAGTGAACACTGAAGCTTTCTTT. Translation: CASLPFGGVRVNTEAFF. Using reference TRBV12-5 and TRBJ1-1 for the parts outside the CDR3, the full variable domain is DARVTQTPRHKVTEMGQEVTMRCQPILGHNTVFWYRQTMMQGLELLAYFRNRAPLDDSGMPKDRFSAEMPDATLATLKIQPSEPRDSAVYFCASLPFGGVRVNTEAFFGQGTRLTVV.